These 4 T cell receptor beta chains came from one sample sequenced in a study of shared clonotypes between healthy human individuals (dated by TCRdb to between 2020 and 2021). Libraries were built with the immunoSEQ multiplex PCR assay. TCRdb re-hosts the immuneACCESS table, in-frame sequences only. Its copies lack some clones; in the studies checked, an unresolved V gene accounts for under half of them, and the cause for the rest is not known. The sample yields about 730,000 clones; approximately 77% were counted once. The ten largest clonotypes hold 1.8% of the sample. The specimen was memory CD4+ T cells sorted from blood. The sample's cell subset or site, from its label and the paper: CD45RA-negative fraction. These receptors all stem from a woman in her twenties or thirties in good health.

Written as DNA, the CDR3 is TGTGCCAGCAGCTTTAACAGGGGGCCTGGCGAGCAGTACTTC. Translation: CASSFNRGPGEQYF. This chain joins TRBV7-8 and TRBJ2-7; 9 positions agree with TRBD1. This CDR3 is built from 14 residues. The J segment lost 6 bases and the V segment lost 3 bases, leaving 6 bases of the junction unmatched. CDR1 and CDR2 (germline): SGHVS, FQNEAQ.

The chain uses TRBV6-6 and TRBJ2-3, with D possibly called TRBD1 or TRBD2 (6 bases each). Trimming left V 6 bases short and J 3 bases short, with 16 bases between. This CDR3 has 15 residues. Germline assignment: CDR1 MNHNY and CDR2 SVGAGI (reference sequence). The CDR3 is CASRSAGEATDTQYF. Here the CDR3 DNA reads TGTGCCAGCAGATCTGCAGGGGAGGCTACAGATACGCAGTATTTT.

The V gene is TRBV29-1, the J gene TRBJ2-7; either TRBD1 or TRBD2 may supply D (5 bases each). The CDR3 runs to 13 residues. V was cut by 7 bases and J by 0 bases, with 13 bases left in between. Looked up from germline, CDR1 is SQVTM and CDR2 is ANQGSEA. The CDR3 nucleotides are TGCAGCGCCAGGGACCTAAACTCCTACGAGCAGTACTTC. Amino acid sequence: CSARDLNSYEQYF.

This clone was counted a few times. The chain employs TRBV14 and TRBJ1-1; D call uncertain. The CDR3 runs 15 residues. Germline values: CDR1 SGHDN, CDR2 FVKESK. Trimming took off 1 base at V and 0 bases at J, with 9 bases between the two ends. The chain's CDR3 is CASSQGFGVNTEAFF. In nucleotides, the CDR3 is TGTGCCAGCAGCCAAGGGTTTGGGGTGAACACTGAAGCTTTCTTT.